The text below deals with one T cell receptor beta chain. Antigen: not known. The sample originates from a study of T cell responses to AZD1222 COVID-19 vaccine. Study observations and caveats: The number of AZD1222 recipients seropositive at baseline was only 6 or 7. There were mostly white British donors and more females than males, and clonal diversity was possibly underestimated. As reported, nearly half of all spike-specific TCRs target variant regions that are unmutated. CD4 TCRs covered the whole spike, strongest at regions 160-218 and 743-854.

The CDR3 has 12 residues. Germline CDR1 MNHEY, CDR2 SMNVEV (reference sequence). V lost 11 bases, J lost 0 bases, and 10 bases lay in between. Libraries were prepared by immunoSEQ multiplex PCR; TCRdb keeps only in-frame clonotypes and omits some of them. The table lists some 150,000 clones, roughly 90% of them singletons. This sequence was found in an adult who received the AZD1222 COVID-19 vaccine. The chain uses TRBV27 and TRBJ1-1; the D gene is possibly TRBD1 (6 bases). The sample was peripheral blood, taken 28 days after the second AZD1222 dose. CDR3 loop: CAGRTVNTEAFF. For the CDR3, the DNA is TGTGCCGGGCGGACAGTGAACACTGAAGCTTTCTTT.